This is a list of T cell receptor beta chains from one sample in a study of T cell responses to AZD1222 COVID-19 vaccine. Produced via immunoSEQ multiplex PCR; TCRdb's table is partial and in-frame only. Of about 100,000 clones in the sample, less than 90% were seen once. Sequencing was performed on peripheral blood, taken on day 0 of AZD1222 vaccination. The receptors come from an adult in good health. The CDR3 runs from the conserved cysteine through the conserved F or W. Each record gives: D gene, V gene, J gene, clone size, CDR3 DNA, CDR3 protein. The D gene is left open where the match is weak. Clone size is not always given. Where it is, it says once, few, many or a class for expanded clones.

>.|TRBV7-9|TRBJ1-2|.
TGTGCCAGCAGCTTGTTGAACAGCTATGGCTACACCTTC
CASSLLNSYGYTF
>.|TRBV14|TRBJ1-3|.
TGTGCCAGCAGCCGCGCCCGAAACACCATATATTTT
CASSRARNTIYF
>.|TRBV5-1|TRBJ2-7|.
TGCGCCAGCAGCCGAAGTCAAGAGGGTCCCTACGAGCAGTACTTC
CASSRSQEGPYEQYF
>TRBD1|TRBV7-8|TRBJ1-4|.
TGTGCCAGCAGCACCTCGACAGGGAAACTGTTTTTT
CASSTSTGKLFF
>.|TRBV5-4|TRBJ1-4|.
TGTGCCAGCCGCGAGGCCGCTAATGAAAAACTGTTTTTT
CASREAANEKLFF
>.|TRBV5-8|TRBJ1-1|.
TGTGCCAGCAGCTTGGGGCAGTTGGTTGAGGAAGCTTTCTTT
CASSLGQLVEEAFF
>.|TRBV30|TRBJ1-1|.
TGTGCCTGGGGGGACGGTCCCACTGAAGCTTTCTTT
CAWGDGPTEAFF
>TRBD1|TRBV5-4|TRBJ1-3|.
TGTGCCAGCAGCATCTGGACAGGCAGCTCTGGAAACACCATATATTTT
CASSIWTGSSGNTIYF
>TRBD2|TRBV27|TRBJ2-5|once
TGTGCCAGCAGTCCTCCCGGGACTACCTATTTAGAGACCCAGTACTTC
CASSPPGTTYLETQYF
>.|TRBV2|TRBJ1-1|.
TGTGCCAGCAGTGAATGGGAGGTTGGGACTGAAGCTTTCTTT
CASSEWEVGTEAFF
>TRBD2|TRBV5-1|TRBJ2-3|.
TGCGCCAGCAGCCAGACGGGACTAGCGGATTTCACAGATACGCAGTATTTT
CASSQTGLADFTDTQYF
>TRBD2|TRBV4-1|TRBJ2-5|.
TGCGCCAGCAGCCTTATGCCGGGACTAGGCCAAGAGACCCAGTACTTC
CASSLMPGLGQETQYF
>.|TRBV21-1|TRBJ2-1|.
TGTGCCAGCACTCCCGGACAGAGCGAGCAGTTCTTC
CASTPGQSEQFF
>TRBD1|TRBV18|TRBJ1-2|.
TGTGCCAGCTCACAGGGACAGGGTGAGGGCTACACCTTC
CASSQGQGEGYTF
>TRBD1|TRBV7-8|TRBJ2-2|.
TGTGCCAGCAGCCCCCTACGCGCCTTCGGACAGGGGGTAACCGGGGAGCTGTTTTTT
CASSPLRAFGQGVTGELFF
>.|TRBV2|TRBJ2-2|.
TGTGCCAGCACAAGAGATGGACAGAACACCGGGGAGCTGTTTTTT
CASTRDGQNTGELFF
>.|TRBV11-3|TRBJ1-1|.
TGTGCCAGCAGCCCGAACACTGAAGCTTTCTTT
CASSPNTEAFF
>.|TRBV19|TRBJ1-2|.
TGTGCCAGTAACCTCAGGGGACCAGATAACTATGGCTACACCTTC
CASNLRGPDNYGYTF
>.|TRBV5-1|TRBJ1-5|.
TGCGCCAGCAGCTTGTATGGGGCGCCTAATCAGCCCCAGCATTTT
CASSLYGAPNQPQHF
>.|TRBV3-1/TRBV3-2|TRBJ2-1|.
TGTGCCAGCAGCCAAGTTGGTGGGGCCGCCCGGGAGCAGTTCTTC
CASSQVGGAAREQFF
>TRBD1|TRBV3-1/TRBV3-2|TRBJ2-7|.
TGTGCCAGCAGTCCCGACAGGGGTGACGAGCAGTACTTC
CASSPDRGDEQYF
>.|TRBV6-5|TRBJ2-7|.
TGTGCCAGCAGTTACCAGGGGCTGGGGTATGGGCAGTACTTC
CASSYQGLGYGQYF
>.|TRBV27|TRBJ1-2|.
TGTGCCAGCAGTTTCTCCGTTGGGCCCTATGGCTACACCTTC
CASSFSVGPYGYTF
>.|TRBV29-1|TRBJ2-7|.
TGCAGCGTTGAAGTTCAGTCTAACGAGCAGTACTTC
CSVEVQSNEQYF
>TRBD1|TRBV10-1|TRBJ2-3|.
TGCGCCAGCAGTAGGACAGACAGGGCAGATACGCAGTATTTT
CASSRTDRADTQYF
>TRBD1|TRBV6-6|TRBJ1-5|.
TGTGCCAGCAGTCGACAGGGAAATCAGCCCCAGCATTTT
CASSRQGNQPQHF
>.|TRBV10-1|TRBJ1-1|few
TGCGCCAGCAGTGAGTCGTACGGGGAAGCTTTCTTT
CASSESYGEAFF
>TRBD2|TRBV5-4|TRBJ2-5|.
TGTGCCAGCAGCCTGGGACTAGCGGTGAACCAAGAGACCCAGTACTTC
CASSLGLAVNQETQYF
>TRBD1|TRBV14|TRBJ1-1|.
TGTGCCAGCAGCCAAGATCCGGGACAGGGTGTGGCTGAAGCTTTCTTT
CASSQDPGQGVAEAFF
>.|TRBV28|TRBJ1-1|.
TGTGCCAGCTCACTTTTAGGGAGCACTGAAGCTTTCTTT
CASSLLGSTEAFF
>.|TRBV4-2|TRBJ1-1|.
TGTGCCAGCAGCCAAGCGTCTTTCGATGGAAACACTGAAGCTTTCTTT
CASSQASFDGNTEAFF
>.|TRBV25-1|TRBJ1-1|.
TGTGCCAGCAGTGAAAGGGATACTGAAGCTTTCTTT
CASSERDTEAFF
>TRBD2|TRBV6-2/TRBV6-3|TRBJ2-2|.
TGTGCCAGCAGTCGTGGGACTAGCGACGCCGGGGAGCTGTTTTTT
CASSRGTSDAGELFF
>.|TRBV29-1|TRBJ1-2|once
TGCAGCGTTGAAGTCGTTGTGGCGGGGTATGGCTACACCTTC
CSVEVVVAGYGYTF
>.|TRBV19|TRBJ1-4|.
TGTGCCACTCAAACGACTGCCTGGGATGAAAAACTGTTTTTT
CATQTTAWDEKLFF
>TRBD1|TRBV2|TRBJ1-1|.
TGTGCCAGCTCCCGGAGGACAGGGGGCACTGAAGCTTTCTTT
CASSRRTGGTEAFF
>.|TRBV6-1|TRBJ1-5|.
TGTGCCAGCAGTGACAGGGGCAGCAGTCAGCCCCAGCATTTT
CASSDRGSSQPQHF